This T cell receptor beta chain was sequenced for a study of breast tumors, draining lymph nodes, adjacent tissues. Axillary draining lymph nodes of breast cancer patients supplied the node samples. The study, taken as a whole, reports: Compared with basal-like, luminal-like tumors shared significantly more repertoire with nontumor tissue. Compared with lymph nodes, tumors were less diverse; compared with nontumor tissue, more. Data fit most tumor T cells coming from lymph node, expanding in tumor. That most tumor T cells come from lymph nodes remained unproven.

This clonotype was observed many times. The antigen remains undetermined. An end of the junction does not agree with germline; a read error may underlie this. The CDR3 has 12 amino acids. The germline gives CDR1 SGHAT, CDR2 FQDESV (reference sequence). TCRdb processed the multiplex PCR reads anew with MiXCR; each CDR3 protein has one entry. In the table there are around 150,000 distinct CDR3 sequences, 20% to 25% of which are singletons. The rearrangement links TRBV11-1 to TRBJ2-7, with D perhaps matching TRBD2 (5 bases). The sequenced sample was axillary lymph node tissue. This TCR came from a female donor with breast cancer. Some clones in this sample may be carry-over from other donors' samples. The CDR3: CASSLGLYEQYF. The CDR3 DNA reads TGTGCCAGCAGTTTAGGACTCTACGAGCAGTACTTC.